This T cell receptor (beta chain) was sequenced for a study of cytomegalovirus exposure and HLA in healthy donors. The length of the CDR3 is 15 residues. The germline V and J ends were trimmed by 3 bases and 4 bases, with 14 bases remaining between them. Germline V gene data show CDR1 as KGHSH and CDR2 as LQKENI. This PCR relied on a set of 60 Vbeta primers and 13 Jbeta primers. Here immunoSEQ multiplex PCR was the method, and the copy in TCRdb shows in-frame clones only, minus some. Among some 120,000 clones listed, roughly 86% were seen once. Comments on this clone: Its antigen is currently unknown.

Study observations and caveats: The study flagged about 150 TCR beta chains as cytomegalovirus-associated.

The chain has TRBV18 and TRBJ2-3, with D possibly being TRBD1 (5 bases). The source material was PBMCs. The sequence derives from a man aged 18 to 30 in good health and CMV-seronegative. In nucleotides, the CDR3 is TGTGCCAGCTCACCTAAGGACACCCCCCCAGATACGCAGTATTTT. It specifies CASSPKDTPPDTQYF.